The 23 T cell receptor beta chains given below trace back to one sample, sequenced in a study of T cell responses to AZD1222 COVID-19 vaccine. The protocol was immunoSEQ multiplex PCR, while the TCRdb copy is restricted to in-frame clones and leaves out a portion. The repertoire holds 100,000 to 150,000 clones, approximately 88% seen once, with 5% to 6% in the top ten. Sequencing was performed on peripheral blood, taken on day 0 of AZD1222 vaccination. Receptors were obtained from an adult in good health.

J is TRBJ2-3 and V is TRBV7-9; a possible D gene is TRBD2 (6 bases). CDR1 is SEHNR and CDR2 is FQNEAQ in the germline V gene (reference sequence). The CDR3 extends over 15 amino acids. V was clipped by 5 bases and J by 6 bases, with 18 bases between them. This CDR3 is CASSAPGLREDTQYF. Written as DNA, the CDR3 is TGTGCCAGCAGCGCACCGGGACTTAGAGAGGATACGCAGTATTTT.

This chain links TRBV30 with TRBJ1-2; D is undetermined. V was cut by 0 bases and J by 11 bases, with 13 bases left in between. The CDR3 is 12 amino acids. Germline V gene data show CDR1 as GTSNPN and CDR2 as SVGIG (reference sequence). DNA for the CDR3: TGTGCCTGGAGTGTAGTGGGCGGTGGTTACACCTTC. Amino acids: CAWSVVGGGYTF.

CDR3 residues: CATSRDRTAGNTIYF. Written as DNA, the CDR3 is TGTGCCACCAGCAGAGATAGGACAGCAGGAAACACCATATATTTT. The V gene is TRBV15, the J gene TRBJ1-3, with a tentative D call TRBD1 (6 bases). Trimming pared 0 bases from V and 4 bases from J, leaving 10 bases between. The CDR3 contains 15 residues. Germline CDR1 is LNHNV and CDR2 is YYDKDF (reference sequence).

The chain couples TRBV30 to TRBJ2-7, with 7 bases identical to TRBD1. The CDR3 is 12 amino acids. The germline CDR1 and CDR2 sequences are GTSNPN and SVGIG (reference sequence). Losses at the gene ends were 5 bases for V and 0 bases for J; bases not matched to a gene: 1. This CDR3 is CAWGDSSYEQYF. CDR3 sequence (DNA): TGTGCCTGGGGGGACAGCTCCTACGAGCAGTACTTC.

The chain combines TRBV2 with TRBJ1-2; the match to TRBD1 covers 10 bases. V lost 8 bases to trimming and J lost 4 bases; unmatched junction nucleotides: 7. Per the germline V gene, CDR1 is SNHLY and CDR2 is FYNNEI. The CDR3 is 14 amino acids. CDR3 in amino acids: CASGRDRGLYGYTF. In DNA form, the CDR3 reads TGTGCCAGCGGGAGGGACAGGGGCCTCTATGGCTACACCTTC.

This CDR3 is CASSASWGSGLSTEAFF. DNA for the CDR3: TGTGCCAGCAGCGCCAGTTGGGGGTCCGGACTGAGCACTGAAGCTTTCTTT. V usage is TRBV9 and J usage is TRBJ1-1, with a tentative D call TRBD1 (5 bases). CDR1 and CDR2 (germline): SGDLS, YYNGEE. The CDR3 covers 17 residues. V was clipped by 3 bases and J by 4 bases, with 22 bases between them.

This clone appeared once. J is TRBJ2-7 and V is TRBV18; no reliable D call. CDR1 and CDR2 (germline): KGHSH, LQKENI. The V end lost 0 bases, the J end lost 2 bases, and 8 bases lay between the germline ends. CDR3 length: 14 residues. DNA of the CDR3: TGTGCCAGCTCACCACCGGCAGATACCTACGAGCAGTACTTC. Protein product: CASSPPADTYEQYF.

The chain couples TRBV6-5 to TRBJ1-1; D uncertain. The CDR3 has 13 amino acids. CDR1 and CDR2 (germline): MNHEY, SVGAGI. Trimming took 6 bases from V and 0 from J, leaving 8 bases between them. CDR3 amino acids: CASRQSMNTEAFF. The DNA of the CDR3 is TGTGCCAGCAGACAGTCCATGAACACTGAAGCTTTCTTT.

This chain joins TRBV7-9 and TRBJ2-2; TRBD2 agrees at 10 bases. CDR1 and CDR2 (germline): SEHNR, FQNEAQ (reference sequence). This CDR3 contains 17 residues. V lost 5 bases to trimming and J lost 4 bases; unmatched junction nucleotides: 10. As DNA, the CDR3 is TGTGCCAGCAGCAATCTAGCTAGCGGGAGCCCCACCGGGGAGCTGTTTTTT. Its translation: CASSNLASGSPTGELFF.

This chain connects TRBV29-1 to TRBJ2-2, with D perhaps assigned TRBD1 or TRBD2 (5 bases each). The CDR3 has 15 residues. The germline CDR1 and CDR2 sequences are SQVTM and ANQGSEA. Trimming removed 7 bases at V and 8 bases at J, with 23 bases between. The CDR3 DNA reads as TGCAGCGGGGGGTCGGCGGGCTACCCTTCGGGGGAGCTGTTTTTT. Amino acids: CSGGSAGYPSGELFF.

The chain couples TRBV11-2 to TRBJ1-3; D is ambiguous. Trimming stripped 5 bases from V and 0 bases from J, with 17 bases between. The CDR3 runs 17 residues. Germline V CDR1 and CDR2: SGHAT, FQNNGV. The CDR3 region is CASSHRSVASSGNTIYF. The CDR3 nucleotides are TGTGCCAGCAGCCACCGATCCGTGGCGAGCTCTGGAAACACCATATATTTT.

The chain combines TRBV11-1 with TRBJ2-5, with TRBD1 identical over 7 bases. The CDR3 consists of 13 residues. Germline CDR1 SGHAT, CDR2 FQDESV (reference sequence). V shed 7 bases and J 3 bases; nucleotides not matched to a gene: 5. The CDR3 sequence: CASNPGTEETQYF. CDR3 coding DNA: TGTGCCAGCAACCCCGGGACAGAAGAGACCCAGTACTTC.

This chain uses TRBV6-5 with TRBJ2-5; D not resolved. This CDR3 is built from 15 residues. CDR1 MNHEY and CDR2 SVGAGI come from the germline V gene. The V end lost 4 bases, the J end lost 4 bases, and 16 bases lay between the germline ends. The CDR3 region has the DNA TGTGCCAGCAGTTCTTCCAGTAGTTGGCGAGAGACCCAGTACTTC. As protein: CASSSSSSWRETQYF.

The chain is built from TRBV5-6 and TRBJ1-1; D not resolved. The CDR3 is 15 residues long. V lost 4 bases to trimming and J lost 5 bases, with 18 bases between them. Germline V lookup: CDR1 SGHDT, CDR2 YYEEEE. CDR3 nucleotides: TGTGCCAGCAGCCCGGGTGGGGTGCAGAATACTGAAGCTTTCTTT. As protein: CASSPGGVQNTEAFF.

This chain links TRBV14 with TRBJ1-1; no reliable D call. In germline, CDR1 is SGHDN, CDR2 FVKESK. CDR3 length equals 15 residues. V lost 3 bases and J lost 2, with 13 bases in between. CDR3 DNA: TGTGCCAGCAGCCAGGGATTCGGCCGAAACACTGAAGCTTTCTTT. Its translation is CASSQGFGRNTEAFF.

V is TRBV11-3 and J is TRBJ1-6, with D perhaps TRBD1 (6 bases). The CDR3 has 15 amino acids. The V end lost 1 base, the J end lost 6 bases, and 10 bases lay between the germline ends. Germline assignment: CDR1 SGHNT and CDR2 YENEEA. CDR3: CASSLGQESNSPLHF. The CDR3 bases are TGTGCCAGCAGCTTAGGACAGGAAAGTAATTCACCCCTCCACTTT.

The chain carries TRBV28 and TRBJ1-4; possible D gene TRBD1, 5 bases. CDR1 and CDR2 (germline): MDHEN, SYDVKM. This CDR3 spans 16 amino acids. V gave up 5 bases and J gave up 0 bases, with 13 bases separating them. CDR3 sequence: CASSLGTGATNEKLFF. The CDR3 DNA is TGTGCCAGCAGTCTAGGGACGGGTGCAACTAATGAAAAACTGTTTTTT.

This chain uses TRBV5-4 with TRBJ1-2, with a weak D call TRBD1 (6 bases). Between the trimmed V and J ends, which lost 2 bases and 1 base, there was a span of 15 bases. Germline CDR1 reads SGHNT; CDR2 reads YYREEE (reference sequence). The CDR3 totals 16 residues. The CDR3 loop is CASSLSGAPINYGYTF. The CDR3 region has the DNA TGTGCCAGCAGCTTATCAGGGGCACCCATTAACTATGGCTACACCTTC.

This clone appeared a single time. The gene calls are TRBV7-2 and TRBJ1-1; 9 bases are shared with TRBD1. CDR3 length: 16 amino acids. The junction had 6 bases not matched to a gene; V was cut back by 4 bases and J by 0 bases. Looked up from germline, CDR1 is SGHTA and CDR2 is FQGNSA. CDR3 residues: CASSSRQGGLNTEAFF. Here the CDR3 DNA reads TGTGCCAGCAGCTCGAGACAGGGGGGACTGAACACTGAAGCTTTCTTT.

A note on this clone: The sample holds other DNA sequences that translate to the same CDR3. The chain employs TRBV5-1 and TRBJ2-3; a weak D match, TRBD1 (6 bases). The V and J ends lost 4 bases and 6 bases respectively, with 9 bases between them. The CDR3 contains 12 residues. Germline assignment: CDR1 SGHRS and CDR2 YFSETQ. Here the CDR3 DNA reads TGCGCCAGCAGCGTCACAGGGGATACGCAGTATTTT. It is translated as CASSVTGDTQYF.

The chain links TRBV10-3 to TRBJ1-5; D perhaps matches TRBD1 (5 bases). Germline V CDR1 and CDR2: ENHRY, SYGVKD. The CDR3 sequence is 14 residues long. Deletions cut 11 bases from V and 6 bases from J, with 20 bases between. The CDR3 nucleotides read TGTGCCGCCTCGGGGGAGGCGCGGGCTCAGCCCCAGCATTTT. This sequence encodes CAASGEARAQPQHF.

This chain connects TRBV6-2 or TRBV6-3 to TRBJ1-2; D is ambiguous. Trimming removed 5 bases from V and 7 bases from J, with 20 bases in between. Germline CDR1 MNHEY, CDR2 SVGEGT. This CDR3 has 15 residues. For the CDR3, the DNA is TGTGCCAGCAGTCCACGCGTGTCAGGCCACCTTGGCTACACCTTC. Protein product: CASSPRVSGHLGYTF.

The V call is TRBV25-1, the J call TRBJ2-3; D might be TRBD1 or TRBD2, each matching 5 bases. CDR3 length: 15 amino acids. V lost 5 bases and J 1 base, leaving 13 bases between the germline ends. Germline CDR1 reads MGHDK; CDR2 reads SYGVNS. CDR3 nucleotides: TGTGCCAGCAGTCCGCGGTCGGGGCGCACAGATACGCAGTATTTT. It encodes CASSPRSGRTDTQYF. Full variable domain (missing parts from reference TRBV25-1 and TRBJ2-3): EADIYQTPRYLVIGTGKKITLECSQTMGHDKMYWYQQDPGMELHLIHYSYGVNSTEKGDLSSESTVSRIRTEHFPLTLESARPSHTSQYLCASSPRSGRTDTQYFGPGTRLTVL.